Each of the 20 T cell receptor beta chains below was sequenced from the same sample in a study of a mutant IDH1 vaccine in newly diagnosed glioma. Specified time point: baseline, week 1 (first vaccination visit). The treatment denotes: pre-vaccination baseline after standard-of-care therapy. Here immunoSEQ multiplex PCR was the method, and the copy in TCRdb shows in-frame clones only, minus some. The data show under 90,000 clones, 79% seen once. Material: PBMCs, obtained from a glioma patient treated with radiotherapy, temozolomide or both. The source is a man aged 50-60 years with glioma.

The gene calls are TRBV7-9 and TRBJ1-1; perhaps TRBD1 as D (5 bases). V was clipped by 8 bases and J by 5 bases, with 12 bases between them. The CDR3 is made up of 12 amino acids. Germline values: CDR1 SEHNR, CDR2 FQNEAQ (reference sequence). In nucleotides, the CDR3 is TGTGCCAGCTCCGGGGGGGGTACTGAAGCTTTCTTT. It specifies CASSGGGTEAFF.

In its sample, this clone was seen many times. The chain recombines TRBV6-6 with TRBJ2-6; tentatively, D is TRBD1 (5 bases). The V gene's germline CDR1 is MNHNY and CDR2 SVGAGI (reference sequence). The CDR3 sequence is 14 residues long. V was trimmed by 2 bases and J by 11 bases, leaving 13 bases between them. Here the CDR3 reads CASSYPDRSDVLTF. For the CDR3, the DNA is TGTGCCAGCAGTTACCCCGACAGAAGTGACGTCCTGACTTTC.

The genes are TRBV10-3 and TRBJ2-7; D is perhaps TRBD1 (6 bases). Germline V lookup: CDR1 ENHRY, CDR2 SYGVKD. There are 13 residues in the CDR3. V lost 8 bases to trimming and J lost 6 bases, with 17 bases between them. CDR3 DNA sequence: TGTGCCATCGGACCAGGGGAACCACCCGAGCAGTACTTC. This sequence encodes CAIGPGEPPEQYF.

This rearrangement joins TRBV9 to TRBJ2-2, with D possibly being TRBD1 or TRBD2 (5 bases each). This CDR3 is built from 16 residues. Germline values: CDR1 SGDLS, CDR2 YYNGEE. The V end lost 0 bases, the J end lost 5 bases, and 14 bases lay between the germline ends. CDR3 sequence reads: CASSVAGGRWTGELFF. Here the CDR3 DNA reads TGTGCCAGCAGCGTAGCTGGGGGACGGTGGACCGGGGAGCTGTTTTTT.

The chain joins TRBV27 to TRBJ1-3; D not resolved. The length of the CDR3 is 15 residues. The V gene lost 6 bases and the J gene lost 3 bases, with 15 bases spanning the gap. The germline gives CDR1 MNHEY, CDR2 SMNVEV (reference sequence). CDR3 protein: CASSALSAGGNTIYF. The CDR3 DNA reads TGTGCCAGCAGCGCTTTAAGCGCGGGTGGAAACACCATATATTTT.

This rearrangement joins TRBV9 to TRBJ1-4, with D unresolved. The CDR3 is 17 residues long. The ends were cut back, 4 bases at V and 4 bases at J, with 20 bases in the middle. CDR1 and CDR2 (germline): SGDLS, YYNGEE. This CDR3 reads CASSLGARALNNEKLFF. The DNA of the CDR3 is TGTGCCAGCAGCCTCGGAGCAAGGGCCCTTAATAATGAAAAACTGTTTTTT.

This chain links TRBV5-1 with TRBJ1-2, with D perhaps TRBD1 (5 bases). CDR3 size: 13 residues. V lost 1 base, J lost 3 bases, and 7 bases lay in between. CDR1 is SGHRS and CDR2 is YFSETQ in the germline V gene. In nucleotides, the CDR3 is TGCGCCAGCAGCTTGTCGGGGGACTATGGCTACACCTTC. As protein: CASSLSGDYGYTF.

This chain links TRBV4-1 with TRBJ1-6; no firm D call. Germline CDR1 and CDR2: MGHRA and YSYEKL. Trimming left V 1 base short and J 4 bases short, with 14 bases between. The CDR3 spans 17 residues. DNA for the CDR3: TGCGCCAGCAGCCAAGTAGGTTTCGGCGCTTATAATTCACCCCTCCACTTT. Translated, it gives CASSQVGFGAYNSPLHF.

This clone was seen once. The chain uses TRBV5-4 and TRBJ2-7; 8 positions match TRBD1. The CDR3 spans 14 residues. Losses at the gene ends were 3 bases for V and 7 bases for J; bases not matched to a gene: 9. CDR1 and CDR2 from the germline V gene are SGHNT and YYREEE (reference sequence). The CDR3 reads CASSWDRQRGEQYF. The CDR3 DNA sequence: TGTGCCAGCAGCTGGGACAGGCAACGGGGTGAGCAGTACTTC.

The V gene is TRBV6-5, the J gene TRBJ2-2, with D tentatively TRBD1 (6 bases). The CDR3 runs 14 residues. Germline V gene sequence: CDR1 MNHEY, CDR2 SVGAGI. Trimming shortened V by 6 bases and J by 4 bases, and 12 bases separated the two germline ends. The CDR3 sequence is CASRKQGTTGELFF. DNA for the CDR3: TGTGCCAGCAGGAAGCAGGGGACCACCGGGGAGCTGTTTTTT.

This clone was counted a few times. The gene calls are TRBV7-3 and TRBJ1-1; D is possibly TRBD1 (5 bases). This CDR3 is 13 amino acids long. Germline V gene data show CDR1 as SGHTA and CDR2 as FQGTGA. Trimming took off 3 bases at V and 3 bases at J, with 8 bases between the two ends. This CDR3 is CASSFQGDTEAFF. CDR3 DNA sequence: TGTGCCAGCAGCTTTCAGGGTGACACTGAAGCTTTCTTT.

The chain is built from TRBV6-5 and TRBJ1-1, with no clear D. The CDR3 runs to 15 residues. Germline V lookup: CDR1 MNHEY, CDR2 SVGAGI. The ends were cut back, 0 bases at V and 3 bases at J, with 11 bases in the middle. The CDR3 DNA reads TGTGCCAGCAGTTACTCTCCCGGGGTCGACACTGAAGCTTTCTTT. Protein product: CASSYSPGVDTEAFF.

The chain recombines TRBV2 with TRBJ1-5; D call uncertain. The ends were cut back, 9 bases at V and 11 bases at J, with 20 bases in the middle. CDR1 SNHLY and CDR2 FYNNEI come from the germline V gene. The CDR3 extends over 13 amino acids. The CDR3 spells CASQGGTGSAQHF. The CDR3 region has the DNA TGTGCCAGTCAAGGCGGCACGGGGTCGGCCCAGCATTTT.

The chain's CDR3 is CASSDSDGPSGANVLTF. In nucleotides, the CDR3 is TGTGCCAGCAGTGATTCGGACGGCCCCTCTGGGGCCAACGTCCTGACTTTC. This chain links TRBV4-2 with TRBJ2-6, with D unclear. Trimming took off 6 bases at V and 0 bases at J, with 15 bases between the two ends. Germline V gene data show CDR1 as LGHNA and CDR2 as YNFKEQ. CDR3 length equals 17 residues.

The rearrangement joins TRBV9 to TRBJ1-1, with D uncertain. CDR1 is SGDLS, CDR2 YYNGEE, per germline. Trimming removed 5 bases at V and 1 base at J, with 18 bases between. The CDR3 is made up of 16 amino acids. The CDR3 DNA is TGTGCCAGCAGTCGTACGGGTGGTTGGAAGAACACTGAAGCTTTCTTT. It is translated as CASSRTGGWKNTEAFF.

CDR3 region: CASSPTGGGAGNQPQHF. CDR3 bases: TGTGCCAGCTCACCCACAGGTGGCGGAGCAGGAAATCAGCCCCAGCATTTT. The J gene is TRBJ1-5, the V gene TRBV18; D perhaps matches TRBD1 (5 bases). V was pared by 3 bases and J by 4 bases, with 19 bases between. Germline CDR1 KGHSH, CDR2 LQKENI. The CDR3 length is 17 residues.

A note on this clone: The same CDR3 arises from other DNA sequences in this sample as well. The chain links TRBV19 to TRBJ1-2; D not certain. Germline V CDR1 and CDR2: LNHDA, SQIVND (reference sequence). The CDR3 contains 11 residues. V was cut by 6 bases and J by 2 bases, with 4 bases left in between. This chain's CDR3 is CASSTNYGYTF. The CDR3 region has the DNA TGTGCCAGTAGCACCAACTATGGCTACACCTTC.

The rearrangement joins TRBV5-5 to TRBJ1-6; 10 positions agree with TRBD1. CDR3 length: 16 residues. The V gene's germline CDR1 is SGHKS and CDR2 YYEKEE (reference sequence). The junction had 3 bases not matched to a gene; V was cut back by 5 bases and J by 1 base. The CDR3 DNA is TGTGCCAGCAGACCGGGACAGGGGTCCTATAATTCACCCCTCCACTTT. This codes for CASRPGQGSYNSPLHF.

This clone was counted a few times. The V and J genes are TRBV30 and TRBJ1-4; tentative D call: TRBD1 (5 bases). CDR3 length: 17 amino acids. Germline CDR1 reads GTSNPN; CDR2 reads SVGIG (reference sequence). The V and J ends lost 1 base and 4 bases respectively, with 19 bases between them. The CDR3, as DNA: TGTGCCTGGAGTGACCTCCGGCGGGGGACTAGTAATGAAAAACTGTTTTTT. Translation: CAWSDLRRGTSNEKLFF.

This clone was recorded only once. The chain uses TRBV27 and TRBJ1-1; D uncertain. From germline, CDR1 is MNHEY and CDR2 SMNVEV (reference sequence). The CDR3 runs 17 residues. Trimming cost V 2 bases and J 5 bases, with 21 bases left between them. CDR3 sequence (DNA): TGTGCCAGCAGTTTAAATTTCCCCAGGAGGGCAGCTACTGAAGCTTTCTTT. Protein sequence: CASSLNFPRRAATEAFF.